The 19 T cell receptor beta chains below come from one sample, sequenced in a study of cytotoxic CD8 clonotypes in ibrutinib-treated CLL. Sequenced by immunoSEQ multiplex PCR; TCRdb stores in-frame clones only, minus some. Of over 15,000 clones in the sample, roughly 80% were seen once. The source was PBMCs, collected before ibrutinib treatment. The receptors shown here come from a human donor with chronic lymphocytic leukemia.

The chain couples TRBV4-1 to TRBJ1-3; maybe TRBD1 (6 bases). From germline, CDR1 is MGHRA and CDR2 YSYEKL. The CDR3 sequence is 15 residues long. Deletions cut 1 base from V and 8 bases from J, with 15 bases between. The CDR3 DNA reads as TGCGCCAGCAGCCAAGCACAGGGAGACGTAGACACCATATATTTT. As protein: CASSQAQGDVDTIYF.

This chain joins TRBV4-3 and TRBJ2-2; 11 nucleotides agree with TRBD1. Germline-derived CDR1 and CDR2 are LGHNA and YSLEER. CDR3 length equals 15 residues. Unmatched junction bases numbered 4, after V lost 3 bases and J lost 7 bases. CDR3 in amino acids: CASSQGQGEGGELFF. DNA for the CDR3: TGCGCCAGCAGCCAGGGACAGGGGGAAGGCGGGGAGCTGTTTTTT.

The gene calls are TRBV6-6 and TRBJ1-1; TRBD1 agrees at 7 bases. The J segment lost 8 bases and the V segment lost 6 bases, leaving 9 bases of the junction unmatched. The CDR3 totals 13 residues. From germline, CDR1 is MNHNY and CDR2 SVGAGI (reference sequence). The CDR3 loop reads CASRDRASGEAFF. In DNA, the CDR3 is TGTGCCAGCAGAGACAGGGCTTCGGGGGAAGCTTTCTTT.

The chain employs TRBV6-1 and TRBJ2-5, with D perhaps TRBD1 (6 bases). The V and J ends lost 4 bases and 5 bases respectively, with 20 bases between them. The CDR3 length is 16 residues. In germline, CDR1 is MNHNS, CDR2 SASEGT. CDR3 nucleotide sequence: TGTGCCAGCAGTGCGGTTGGTGGCTCAAGGGGGGAGACCCAGTACTTC. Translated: CASSAVGGSRGETQYF.

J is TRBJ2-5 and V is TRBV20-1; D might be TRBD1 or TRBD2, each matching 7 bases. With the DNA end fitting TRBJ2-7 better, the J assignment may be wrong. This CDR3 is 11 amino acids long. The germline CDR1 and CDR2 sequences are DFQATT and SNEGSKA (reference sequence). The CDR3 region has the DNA TGCAGTGCTCAGGGGGGGTACGAGCAGTACTTC. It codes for CSAQGGYEQYF.

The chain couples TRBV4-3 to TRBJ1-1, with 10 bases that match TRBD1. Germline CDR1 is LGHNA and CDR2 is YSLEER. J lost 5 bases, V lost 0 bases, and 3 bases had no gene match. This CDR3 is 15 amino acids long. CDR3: CASSQELGQGTEAFF. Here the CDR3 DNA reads TGCGCCAGCAGCCAAGAGTTGGGACAGGGGACTGAAGCTTTCTTT.

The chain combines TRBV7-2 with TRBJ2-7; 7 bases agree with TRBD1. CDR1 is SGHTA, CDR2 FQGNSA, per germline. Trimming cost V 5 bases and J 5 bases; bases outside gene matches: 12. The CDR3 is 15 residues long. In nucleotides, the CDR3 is TGTGCCAGCAGCCCCTCAACAGGGGTTATCAACGAGCAGTACTTC. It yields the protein CASSPSTGVINEQYF.

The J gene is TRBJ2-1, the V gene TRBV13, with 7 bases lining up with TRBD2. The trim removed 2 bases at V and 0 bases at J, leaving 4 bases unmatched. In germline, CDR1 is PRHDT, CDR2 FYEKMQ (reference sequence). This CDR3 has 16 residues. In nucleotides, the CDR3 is TGTGCCAGCAGCTTATTCGGGGGGTTCTCCTACAATGAGCAGTTCTTC. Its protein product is CASSLFGGFSYNEQFF.

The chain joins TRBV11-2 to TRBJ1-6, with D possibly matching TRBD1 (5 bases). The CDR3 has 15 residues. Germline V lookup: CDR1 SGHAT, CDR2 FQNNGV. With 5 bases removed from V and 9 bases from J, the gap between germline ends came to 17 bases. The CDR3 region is CASSPPGRDGSPLHF. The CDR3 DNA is TGTGCCAGCAGCCCCCCAGGCAGGGACGGTTCACCCCTCCACTTT.

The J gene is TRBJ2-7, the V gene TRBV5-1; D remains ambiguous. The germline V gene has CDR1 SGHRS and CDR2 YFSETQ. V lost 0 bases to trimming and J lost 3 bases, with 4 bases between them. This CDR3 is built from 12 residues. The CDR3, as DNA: TGCGCCAGCAGCTTGGACCTCTACGAGCAGTACTTC. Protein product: CASSLDLYEQYF. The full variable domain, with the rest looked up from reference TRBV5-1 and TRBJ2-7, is KAGVTQTPRYLIKTRGQQVTLSCSPISGHRSVSWYQQTPGQGLQFLFEYFSETQRNKGNFPGRFSGRQFSNSRSEMNVSTLELGDSALYLCASSLDLYEQYFGPGTRLTVT.

CDR3 protein: CASSSSRGRGIDNSPLHF. In nucleotides, the CDR3 is TGTGCCAGCAGTTCTTCCCGGGGCAGGGGCATCGATAATTCACCCCTCCACTTT. The chain combines TRBV28 with TRBJ1-6; D may be TRBD1 (6 bases). V gave up 4 bases and J gave up 5 bases, with 21 bases separating them. This CDR3 is 18 amino acids long. CDR1 is MDHEN, CDR2 SYDVKM, per germline.

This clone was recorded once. This chain's CDR3 is CASSFEGTPRGGYTF. The CDR3 bases are TGCGCCAGCAGCTTCGAGGGGACTCCGAGAGGGGGCTACACCTTC. The rearrangement uses TRBV5-1 and TRBJ1-2; perhaps TRBD1 as D (5 bases). Germline V CDR1 and CDR2: SGHRS, YFSETQ. V gave up 2 bases and J gave up 8 bases, with 19 bases separating them. The CDR3 extends over 15 amino acids.

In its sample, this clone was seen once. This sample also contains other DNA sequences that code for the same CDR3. The CDR3 DNA reads as TGTGCCATCAGTGAAGAGACAGATACGCAGTATTTT. It translates to CAISEETDTQYF. This chain connects TRBV10-3 to TRBJ2-3; D is ambiguous. CDR1 is ENHRY and CDR2 is SYGVKD in the germline V gene. The CDR3 has 12 amino acids. The V end lost 3 bases, the J end lost 3 bases, and 4 bases lay between the germline ends.

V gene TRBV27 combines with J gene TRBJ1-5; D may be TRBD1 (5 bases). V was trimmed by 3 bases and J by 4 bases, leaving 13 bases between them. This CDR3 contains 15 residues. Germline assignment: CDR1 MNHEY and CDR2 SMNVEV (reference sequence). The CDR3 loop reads CASSFAGWGNQPQHF. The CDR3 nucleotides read TGTGCCAGCAGTTTTGCAGGGTGGGGTAATCAGCCCCAGCATTTT.

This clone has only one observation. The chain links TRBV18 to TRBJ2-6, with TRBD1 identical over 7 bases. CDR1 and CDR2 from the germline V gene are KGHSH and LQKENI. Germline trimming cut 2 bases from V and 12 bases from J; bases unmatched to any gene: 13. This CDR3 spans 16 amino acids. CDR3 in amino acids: CASSPKNPGQTIVLTF. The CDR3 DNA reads TGTGCCAGCTCACCAAAGAACCCGGGACAGACAATCGTCCTGACTTTC.

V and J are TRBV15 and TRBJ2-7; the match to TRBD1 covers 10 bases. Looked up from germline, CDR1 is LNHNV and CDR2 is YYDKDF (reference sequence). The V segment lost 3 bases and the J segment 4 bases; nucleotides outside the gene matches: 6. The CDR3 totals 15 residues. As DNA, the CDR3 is TGTGCCACCAGCAGGGAACGGACAGGGGGGTACGAGCAGTACTTC. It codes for CATSRERTGGYEQYF.

The CDR3 loop reads CASSLGDSLHNEQFF. The CDR3 bases are TGCGCCAGCAGCTTGGGGGACAGCCTTCACAATGAGCAGTTCTTC. The gene calls are TRBV5-1 and TRBJ2-1; 7 positions agree with TRBD1. V was pared by 0 bases and J by 5 bases, with 5 bases of the junction left unmatched. The CDR3 spans 15 residues. Germline CDR1 is SGHRS and CDR2 is YFSETQ.

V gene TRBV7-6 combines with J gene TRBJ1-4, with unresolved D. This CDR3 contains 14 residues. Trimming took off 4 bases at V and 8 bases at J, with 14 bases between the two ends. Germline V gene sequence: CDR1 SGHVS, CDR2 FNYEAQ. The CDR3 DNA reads TGTGCCAGCAGCTCCCCTGGATCCTCGGAAAAACTGTTTTTT. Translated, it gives CASSSPGSSEKLFF. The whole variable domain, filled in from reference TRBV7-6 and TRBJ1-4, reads GAGVSQSPRYKVTKRGQDVALRCDPISGHVSLYWYRQALGQGPEFLTYFNYEAQQDKSGLPNDRFSAERPEGSISTLTIQRTEQRDSAMYRCASSSPGSSEKLFFGSGTQLSVL.

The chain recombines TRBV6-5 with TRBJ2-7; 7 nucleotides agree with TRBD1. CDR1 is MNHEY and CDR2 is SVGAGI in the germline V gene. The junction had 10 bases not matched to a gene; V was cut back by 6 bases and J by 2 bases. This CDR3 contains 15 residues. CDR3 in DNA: TGTGCCAGCAGACACACAGGGGCTCAAGCCTACGAGCAGTACTTC. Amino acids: CASRHTGAQAYEQYF.